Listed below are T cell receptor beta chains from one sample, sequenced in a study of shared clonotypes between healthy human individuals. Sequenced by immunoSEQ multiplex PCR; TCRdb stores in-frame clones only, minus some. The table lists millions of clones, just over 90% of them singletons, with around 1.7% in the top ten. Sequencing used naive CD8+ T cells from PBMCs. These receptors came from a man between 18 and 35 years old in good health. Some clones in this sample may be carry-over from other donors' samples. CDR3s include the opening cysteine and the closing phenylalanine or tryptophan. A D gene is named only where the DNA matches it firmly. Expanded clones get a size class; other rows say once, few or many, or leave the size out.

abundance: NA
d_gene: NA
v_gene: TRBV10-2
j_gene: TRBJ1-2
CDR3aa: CASSENSRPGYGYTF
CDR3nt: TGCGCCAGCAGTGAGAATAGCCGTCCCGGCTATGGCTACACCTTC

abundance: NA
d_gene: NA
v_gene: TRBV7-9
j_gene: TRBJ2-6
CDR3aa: CASSQSVRSSGANVLTF
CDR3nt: TGTGCCAGCAGCCAGTCAGTACGGTCCTCTGGGGCCAACGTCCTGACTTTC

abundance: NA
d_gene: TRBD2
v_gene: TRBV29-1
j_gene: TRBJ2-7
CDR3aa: CSVGAQREIGLYEQYF
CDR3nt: TGCAGCGTTGGGGCCCAGCGGGAGATCGGGCTCTACGAGCAGTACTTC

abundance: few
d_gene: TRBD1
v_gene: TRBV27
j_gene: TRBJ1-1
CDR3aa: CASSLRGPNTEAFF
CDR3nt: TGTGCCAGCAGTTTGAGGGGGCCCAACACTGAAGCTTTCTTT

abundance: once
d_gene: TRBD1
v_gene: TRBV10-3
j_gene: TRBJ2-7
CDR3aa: CAISRSRDRDYEQYF
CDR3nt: TGTGCCATCAGTCGTAGCCGGGACAGAGACTACGAGCAGTACTTC

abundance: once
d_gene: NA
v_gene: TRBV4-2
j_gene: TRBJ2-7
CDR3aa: CASSPGAITEFGKQYF
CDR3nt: TGTGCCAGCAGCCCGGGGGCTATCACGGAATTTGGGAAGCAGTACTTC

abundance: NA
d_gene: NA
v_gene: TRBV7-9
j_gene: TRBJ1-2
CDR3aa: CASSPNGGDATTTNYGYTF
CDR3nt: TGTGCCAGCAGTCCGAACGGGGGCGATGCAACGACAACTAACTATGGCTACACCTTC

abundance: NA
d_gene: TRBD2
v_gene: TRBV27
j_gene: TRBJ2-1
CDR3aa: CASSLRGGPYNEQFF
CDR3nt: TGTGCCAGCAGTTTACGGGGGGGCCCCTACAATGAGCAGTTCTTC

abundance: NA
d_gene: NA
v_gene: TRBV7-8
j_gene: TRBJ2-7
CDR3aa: CASSARLAPSYEQYF
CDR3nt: TGTGCCAGCTCCGCCCGGCTAGCGCCTTCCTACGAGCAGTACTTC

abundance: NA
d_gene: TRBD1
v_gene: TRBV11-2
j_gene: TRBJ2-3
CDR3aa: CASSLGGTGGGTDTQYF
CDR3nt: TGTGCCAGCAGCTTAGGAGGGACAGGGGGCGGAACAGATACGCAGTATTTT

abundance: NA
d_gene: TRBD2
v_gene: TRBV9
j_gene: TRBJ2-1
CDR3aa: CASTPGGGPYNEQFF
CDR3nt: TGTGCCAGCACCCCCGGGGGGGGCCCCTACAATGAGCAGTTCTTC

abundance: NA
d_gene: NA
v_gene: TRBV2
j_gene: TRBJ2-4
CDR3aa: CASSDRLGASKNIQYF
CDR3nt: TGTGCCAGCAGTGACCGCTTAGGAGCGTCCAAAAACATTCAGTACTTC

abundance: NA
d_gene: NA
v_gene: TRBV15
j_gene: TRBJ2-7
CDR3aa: CATSRGGQASGEQYF
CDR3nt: TGTGCCACCAGCAGAGGTGGCCAGGCCTCAGGCGAGCAGTACTTC

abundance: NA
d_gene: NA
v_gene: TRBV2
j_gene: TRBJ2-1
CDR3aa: CASSWGTGLDEQFF
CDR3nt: TGTGCCAGCAGTTGGGGTACAGGGCTCGATGAGCAGTTCTTC

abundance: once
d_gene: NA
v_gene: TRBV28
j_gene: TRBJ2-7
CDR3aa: CASSWGGTYEQYF
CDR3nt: TGTGCCAGCTCCTGGGGGGGCACCTACGAGCAGTACTTC

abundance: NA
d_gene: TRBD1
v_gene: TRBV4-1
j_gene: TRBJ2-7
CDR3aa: CASSQETGGPYEQYF
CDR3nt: TGCGCCAGCAGCCAAGAAACAGGGGGTCCCTACGAGCAGTACTTC

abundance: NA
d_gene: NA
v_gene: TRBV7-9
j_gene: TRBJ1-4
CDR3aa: CATSSGLSEKLFF
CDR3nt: TGTGCCACCTCGAGCGGACTCTCCGAAAAACTGTTTTTT

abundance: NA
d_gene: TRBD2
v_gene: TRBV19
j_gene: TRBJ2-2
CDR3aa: CATRDFAGAGNTGELFF
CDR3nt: TGTGCCACCCGAGACTTTGCGGGAGCGGGGAACACCGGGGAGCTGTTTTTT

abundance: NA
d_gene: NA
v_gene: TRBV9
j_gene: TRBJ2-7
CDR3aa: CASSVALGEQYF
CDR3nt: TGTGCCAGCAGCGTAGCTCTAGGCGAGCAGTACTTC

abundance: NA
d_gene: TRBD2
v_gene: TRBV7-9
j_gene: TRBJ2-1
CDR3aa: CASRTSVDEQFF
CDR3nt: TGTGCCAGCAGGACTAGCGTCGATGAGCAGTTCTTC

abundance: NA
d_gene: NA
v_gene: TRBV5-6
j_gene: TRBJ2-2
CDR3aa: CASSPGTGELFF
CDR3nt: TGTGCCAGCAGCCCGGGGACAGGGGAGCTGTTTTTT

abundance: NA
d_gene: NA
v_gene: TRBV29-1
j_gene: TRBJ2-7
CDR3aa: CSVGEGQAYEQYF
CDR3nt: TGCAGCGTTGGCGAGGGCCAGGCGTACGAGCAGTACTTC

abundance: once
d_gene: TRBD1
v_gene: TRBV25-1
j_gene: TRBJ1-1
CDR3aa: CASSELAGGGTEAFF
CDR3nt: TGTGCCAGCAGTGAATTGGCAGGGGGCGGGACTGAAGCTTTCTTT

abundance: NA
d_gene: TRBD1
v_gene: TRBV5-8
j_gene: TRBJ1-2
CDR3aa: CASSWGQGGRGGYTF
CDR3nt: TGTGCCAGCAGCTGGGGACAGGGCGGTCGTGGTGGCTACACCTTC

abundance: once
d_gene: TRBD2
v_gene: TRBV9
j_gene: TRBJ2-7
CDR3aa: CASSPPSGSSSEQYF
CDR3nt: TGTGCCAGCAGCCCCCCTAGCGGGAGTAGTTCCGAGCAGTACTTC

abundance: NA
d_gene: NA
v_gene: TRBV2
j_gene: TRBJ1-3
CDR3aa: CASRAGTGNTIYF
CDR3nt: TGTGCCAGCAGGGCCGGGACAGGAAACACCATATATTTT

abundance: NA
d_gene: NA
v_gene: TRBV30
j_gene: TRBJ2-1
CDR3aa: CAWSASGASGQFF
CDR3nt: TGTGCCTGGAGTGCCTCCGGGGCCTCTGGGCAGTTCTTC

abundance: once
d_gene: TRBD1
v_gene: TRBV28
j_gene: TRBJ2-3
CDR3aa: CASSFWTGGTDTQYF
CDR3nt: TGTGCCAGCAGTTTTTGGACAGGGGGCACAGATACGCAGTATTTT

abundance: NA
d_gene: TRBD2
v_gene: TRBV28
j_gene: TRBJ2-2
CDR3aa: CASSQLPETSGGGGELFF
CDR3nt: TGTGCCAGCAGTCAACTCCCCGAGACTAGCGGAGGCGGAGGGGAGCTGTTTTTT

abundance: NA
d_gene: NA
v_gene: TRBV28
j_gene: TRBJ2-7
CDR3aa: CASSPIRARAYEQYF
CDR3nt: TGTGCCAGCAGTCCGATCCGGGCGCGGGCCTACGAGCAGTACTTC

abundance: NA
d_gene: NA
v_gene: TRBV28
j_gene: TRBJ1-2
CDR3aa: CASSPPLTDNYGYTF
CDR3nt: TGTGCCAGCAGTCCCCCACTGACGGATAACTATGGCTACACCTTC

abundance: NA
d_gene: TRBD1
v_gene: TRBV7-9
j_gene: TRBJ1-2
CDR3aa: CASSFTGGPDAGYTF
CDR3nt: TGTGCCAGCAGCTTTACAGGGGGCCCAGACGCGGGCTACACCTTC

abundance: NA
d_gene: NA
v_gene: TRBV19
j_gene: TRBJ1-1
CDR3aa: CASSIGVNTEAFF
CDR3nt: TGTGCCAGTAGTATCGGGGTGAACACTGAAGCTTTCTTT